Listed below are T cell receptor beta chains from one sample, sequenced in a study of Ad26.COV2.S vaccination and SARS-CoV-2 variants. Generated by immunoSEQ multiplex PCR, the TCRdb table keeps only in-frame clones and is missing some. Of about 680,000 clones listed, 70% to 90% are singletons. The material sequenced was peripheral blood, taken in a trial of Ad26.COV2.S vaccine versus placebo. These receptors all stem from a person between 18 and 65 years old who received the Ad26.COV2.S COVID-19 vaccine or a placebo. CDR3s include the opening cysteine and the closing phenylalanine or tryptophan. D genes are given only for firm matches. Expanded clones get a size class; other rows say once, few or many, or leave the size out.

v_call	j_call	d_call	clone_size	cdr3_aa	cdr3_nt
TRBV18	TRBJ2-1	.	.	CASSQGVGDEQFF	TGTGCCAGCTCACAGGGTGTCGGGGATGAGCAGTTCTTC
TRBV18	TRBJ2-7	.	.	CASSLGQSSYEQYF	TGTGCCAGCTCACTAGGACAAAGCTCCTACGAGCAGTACTTC
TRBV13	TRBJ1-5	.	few	CASSSGGGLHQPQHF	TGTGCCAGCAGTTCGGGGGGCGGACTGCATCAGCCCCAGCATTTT
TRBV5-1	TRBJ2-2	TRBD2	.	CASSFGLAGGTGELFF	TGCGCCAGCAGCTTCGGACTAGCGGGGGGTACCGGGGAGCTGTTTTTT
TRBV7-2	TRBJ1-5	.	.	CASSAYSSNQPQHF	TGTGCCAGCAGCGCCTACAGTTCCAATCAGCCCCAGCATTTT
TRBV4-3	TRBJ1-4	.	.	CASRGRGGNEKLFF	TGCGCCAGCAGGGGGAGGGGAGGGAATGAAAAACTGTTTTTT
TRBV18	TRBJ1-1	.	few	CASSPGQYRNTEAFF	TGTGCCAGCTCACCAGGGCAGTATAGGAACACTGAAGCTTTCTTT
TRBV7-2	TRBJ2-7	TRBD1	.	CASSQFRQGASYLQYF	TGTGCCAGCAGCCAATTTCGACAGGGGGCTTCCTATTTGCAGTACTTC
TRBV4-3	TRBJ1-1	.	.	CASSLFGATEAFF	TGCGCCAGCAGCCTCTTCGGGGCCACTGAAGCTTTCTTT
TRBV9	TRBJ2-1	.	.	CASSVGIQAADNEQFF	TGTGCCAGCAGCGTAGGAATACAGGCCGCCGACAATGAGCAGTTCTTC
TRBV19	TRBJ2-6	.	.	CASSLQGLSSGANVLTF	TGTGCCAGTAGTTTACAGGGACTTAGCTCTGGGGCCAACGTCCTGACTTTC
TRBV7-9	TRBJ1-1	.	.	CASSYGGVNTEAFF	TGTGCCAGCAGTTACGGAGGGGTGAACACTGAAGCTTTCTTT
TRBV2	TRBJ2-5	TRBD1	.	CASSGTGGGETQYF	TGTGCCAGCAGTGGAACAGGGGGTGGAGAGACCCAGTACTTC
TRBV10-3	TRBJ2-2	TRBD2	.	CAISAGLAGEGTGELFF	TGTGCCATCAGTGCGGGACTAGCGGGAGAGGGGACCGGGGAGCTGTTTTTT
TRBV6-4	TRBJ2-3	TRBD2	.	CASSELAGNTDTQYF	TGTGCCAGCAGTGAACTAGCGGGGAACACAGATACGCAGTATTTT
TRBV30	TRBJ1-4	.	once	CAWSVQFSEKLFF	TGTGCCTGGAGTGTACAGTTTTCTGAAAAACTGTTTTTT
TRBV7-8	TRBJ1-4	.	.	CASSPRTGTNEKLFF	TGTGCCAGCAGCCCTCGGACGGGAACTAATGAAAAACTGTTTTTT
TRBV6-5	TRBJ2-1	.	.	CASIGGDNEQFF	TGTGCCAGCATTGGGGGTGACAATGAGCAGTTCTTC
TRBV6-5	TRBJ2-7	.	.	CASRPNSQSSYEQYF	TGTGCCAGCAGGCCAAACTCCCAGAGCTCCTACGAGCAGTACTTC
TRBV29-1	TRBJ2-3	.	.	CSVAEYTTDTQYF	TGCAGCGTAGCGGAATACACGACAGATACGCAGTATTTT
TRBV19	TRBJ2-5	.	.	CASSPRGPPVETQYF	TGTGCCAGTAGTCCTCGGGGACCTCCGGTGGAGACCCAGTACTTC
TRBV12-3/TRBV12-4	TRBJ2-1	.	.	CATYRDSWYEQFF	TGTGCCACCTACCGGGACTCCTGGTATGAGCAGTTCTTC
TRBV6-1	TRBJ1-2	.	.	CASSESGGGGYTF	TGTGCCAGCAGTGAAAGTGGGGGTGGTGGCTACACCTTC
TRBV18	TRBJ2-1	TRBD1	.	CASSPNSGTGVDNEQFF	TGTGCCAGCTCACCAAACTCCGGGACAGGGGTCGACAATGAGCAGTTCTTC
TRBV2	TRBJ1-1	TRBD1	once	CASQPGQGSTEAFF	TGTGCCAGCCAACCGGGACAGGGGTCCACTGAAGCTTTCTTT
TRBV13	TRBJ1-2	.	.	CASSLRKENYGYTF	TGTGCCAGCAGCTTGAGGAAGGAAAACTATGGCTACACCTTC
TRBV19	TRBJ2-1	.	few	CASSIMGNEQFF	TGTGCCAGTAGTATAATGGGAAATGAGCAGTTCTTC
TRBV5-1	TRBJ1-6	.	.	CASSLIGAPNSPLHF	TGCGCCAGCAGCTTGATAGGGGCCCCTAATTCACCCCTCCACTTT
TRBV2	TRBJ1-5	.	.	CASSERGSSNQPQHF	TGTGCCAGCAGTGAAAGGGGATCTAGCAATCAGCCCCAGCATTTT
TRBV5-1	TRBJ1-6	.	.	CASSLDAGKDSPLHF	TGCGCCAGCAGCTTGGATGCAGGGAAGGATTCACCCCTCCACTTT
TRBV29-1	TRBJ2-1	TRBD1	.	CSLGQDYNEQFF	TGCAGCTTAGGACAGGATTACAATGAGCAGTTCTTC
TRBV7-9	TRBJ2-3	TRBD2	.	CASSFANIAGGPDTQYF	TGTGCCAGCAGCTTTGCTAATATAGCGGGAGGGCCAGATACGCAGTATTTT
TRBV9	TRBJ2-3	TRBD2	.	CATLAGGPRDTQYF	TGTGCCACACTAGCGGGAGGGCCTCGGGATACGCAGTATTTT
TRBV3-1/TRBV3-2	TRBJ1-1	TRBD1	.	CASSKRTGGMNTEAFF	TGTGCCAGCAGCAAACGGACAGGGGGAATGAACACTGAAGCTTTCTTT
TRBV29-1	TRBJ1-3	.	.	CSVENALSSGNTIYF	TGCAGCGTTGAAAATGCCCTGAGCTCTGGAAACACCATATATTTT
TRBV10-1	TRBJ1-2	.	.	CASLPWGGDYGYTF	TGCGCCAGCCTACCCTGGGGTGGGGACTATGGCTACACCTTC
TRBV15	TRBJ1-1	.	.	CATSRDRTGSDTEAFF	TGTGCCACCAGCAGAGACAGAACAGGGTCGGACACTGAAGCTTTCTTT
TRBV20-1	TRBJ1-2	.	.	CSVLANDGYTF	TGCAGTGTCTTGGCTAATGATGGCTACACCTTC
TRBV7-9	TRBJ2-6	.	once	CASSLGGSGANVLTF	TGTGCCAGCAGCTTAGGAGGGTCTGGGGCCAACGTCCTGACTTTC
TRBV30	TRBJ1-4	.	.	CAWSVRGGNEKLFF	TGTGCCTGGAGTGTACGCGGTGGTAATGAAAAACTGTTTTTT
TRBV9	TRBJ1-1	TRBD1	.	CASSVRGYNTEAFF	TGTGCCAGCAGCGTCAGGGGGTATAACACTGAAGCTTTCTTT
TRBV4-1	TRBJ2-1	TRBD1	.	CASSLDRGYSSYNEQFF	TGCGCCAGCAGCCTCGACAGGGGGTATAGCTCCTACAATGAGCAGTTCTTC